This T cell receptor (beta chain) was sequenced in a study of T cells in Graves' hyperthyroidism and ophthalmopathy. This clonotype was detected many times. The CDR3 is made up of 15 amino acids. The germline CDR1 and CDR2 sequences are SNHLY and FYNNEI. The ends were cut back, 3 bases at V and 5 bases at J, with 16 bases in the middle. At first hyperthyroidism diagnosis, before any ophthalmopathy symptoms, the blood sample was collected. Template material for amplifying TCR beta CDR3 regions consisted of RNA transcripts. First-round RT-PCR of the TCR CDR3 relied on the HTBI primer set. TCRdb independently ran MiXCR on the multiplex PCR reads; one entry per CDR3 protein. The sample holds about 770,000 distinct CDR3 sequences, 18% seen once.

The sequencing input was blood. The TCR comes from a woman aged 45-60 years with Graves' hyperthyroidism that later progressed to Graves' ophthalmopathy. The chain links TRBV2 to TRBJ2-5; D unclear. The CDR3 bases are TGTGCCAGCAGTGAGAACTTCGCAGGCGCGGAGACCCAGTACTTC. Translation gives CASSENFAGAETQYF. The complete variable domain, with remaining parts taken from reference TRBV2 and TRBJ2-5, reads EPEVTQTPSHQVTQMGQEVILRCVPISNHLYFYWYRQILGQKVEFLVSFYNNEISEKSEIFDDQFSVERPDGSNFTLKIRSTKLEDSAMYFCASSENFAGAETQYFGPGTRLLVL.